The entry that follows covers one TCR beta chain sequence. Authors' processing steps: Reference gene primer amplification yielded estimated nucleated cell counts. The table came from immunoSEQ multiplex PCR; TCRdb's copy has only in-frame clones and leaves some out. V and J calls plus clone size are reproduced from that table; the DNA served to infer D and trimming. Of 230,000 or so clones listed, around 88% are singletons. This sample was included in a study of blood T cell repertoires in COVID-19. Study context: Sites in the United States, Italy and Spain provided acute and convalescent COVID-19 samples.

Participant-given clinical history determined each cohort assignment. CDR3 length equals 17 residues. Between the trimmed V and J ends, which lost 3 bases and 1 base, there was a span of 18 bases. The V call is TRBV23-1, the J call TRBJ1-1; D is uncertain. TRBV23-1 is marked as an open reading frame, function uncertain. The clonotype originates from a woman aged 40 to 50 with acute COVID-19. The sample comprised PBMCs or T cells enriched from blood (not recorded which). CDR3 DNA: TGCGCCAGCAGTCAGCCCACGTGCGGAGAGGCGAACACTGAAGCTTTCTTT. Protein product: CASSQPTCGEANTEAFF.